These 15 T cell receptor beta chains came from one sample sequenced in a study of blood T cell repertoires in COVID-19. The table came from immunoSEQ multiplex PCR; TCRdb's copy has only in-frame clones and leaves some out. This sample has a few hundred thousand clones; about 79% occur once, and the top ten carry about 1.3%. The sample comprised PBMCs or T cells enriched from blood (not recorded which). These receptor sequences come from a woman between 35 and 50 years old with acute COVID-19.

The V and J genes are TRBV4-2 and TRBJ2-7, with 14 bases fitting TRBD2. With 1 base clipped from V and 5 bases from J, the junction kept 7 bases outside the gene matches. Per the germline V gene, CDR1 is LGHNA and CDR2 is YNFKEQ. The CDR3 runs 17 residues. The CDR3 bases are TGTGCCAGCAGCCAAGCCTTCGGGACTAGCGGGAGAAACGAGCAGTACTTC. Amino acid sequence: CASSQAFGTSGRNEQYF.

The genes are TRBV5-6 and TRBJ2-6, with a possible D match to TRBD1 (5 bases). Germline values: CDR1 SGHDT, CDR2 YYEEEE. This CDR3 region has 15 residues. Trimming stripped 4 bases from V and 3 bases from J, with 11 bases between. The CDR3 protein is CASSLGRDGANVLTF. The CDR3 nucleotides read TGTGCCAGCAGCCTGGGCAGGGATGGGGCCAACGTCCTGACTTTC.

CDR3 loop: CASSQDGTSGRAAAQYF. The CDR3 DNA reads as TGTGCCAGCAGCCAAGATGGGACTAGCGGGAGGGCCGCTGCGCAGTATTTT. The chain couples TRBV4-2 to TRBJ2-3, with 16 nucleotides matching TRBD2. V was pared by 0 bases and J by 10 bases, with 7 bases of the junction left unmatched. This CDR3 is built from 17 residues. Germline V CDR1 and CDR2: LGHNA, YNFKEQ.

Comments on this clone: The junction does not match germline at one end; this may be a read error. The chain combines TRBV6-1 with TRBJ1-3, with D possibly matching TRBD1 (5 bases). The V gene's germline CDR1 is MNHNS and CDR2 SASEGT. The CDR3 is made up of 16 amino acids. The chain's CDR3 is CASREDRQSSGNTIYF. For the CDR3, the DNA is TGTGCCAGCAGGGAAGACAGACAGTCCTCTGGAAACACCATATATTTT.

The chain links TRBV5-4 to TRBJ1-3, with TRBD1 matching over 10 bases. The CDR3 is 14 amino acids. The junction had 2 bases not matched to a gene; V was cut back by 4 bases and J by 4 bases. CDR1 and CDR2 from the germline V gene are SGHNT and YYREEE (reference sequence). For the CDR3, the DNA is TGTGCCAGCAGCGGGACAGGGGAAGGAAACACCATATATTTT. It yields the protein CASSGTGEGNTIYF.

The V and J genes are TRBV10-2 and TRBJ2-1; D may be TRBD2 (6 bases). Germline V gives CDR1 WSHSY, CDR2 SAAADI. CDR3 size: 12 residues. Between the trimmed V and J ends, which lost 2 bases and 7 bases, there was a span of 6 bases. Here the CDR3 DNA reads TGCGCCAGCAGTGAGCGGGGGAATGAGCAGTTCTTC. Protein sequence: CASSERGNEQFF.

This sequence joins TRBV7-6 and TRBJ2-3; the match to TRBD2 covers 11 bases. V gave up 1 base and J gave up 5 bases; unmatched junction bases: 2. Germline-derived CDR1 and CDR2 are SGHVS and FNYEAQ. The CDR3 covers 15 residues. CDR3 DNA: TGTGCCAGCAGCTTAGTTAGCGGGGGGGAAGATACGCAGTATTTT. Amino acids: CASSLVSGGEDTQYF.

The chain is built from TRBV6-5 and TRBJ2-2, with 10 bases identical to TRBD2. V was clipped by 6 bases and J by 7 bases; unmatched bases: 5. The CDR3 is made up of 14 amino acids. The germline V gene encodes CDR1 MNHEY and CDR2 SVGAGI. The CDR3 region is CASRRSSGSGELFF. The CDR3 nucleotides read TGTGCCAGCAGGAGGTCTAGCGGGAGCGGGGAGCTGTTTTTT.

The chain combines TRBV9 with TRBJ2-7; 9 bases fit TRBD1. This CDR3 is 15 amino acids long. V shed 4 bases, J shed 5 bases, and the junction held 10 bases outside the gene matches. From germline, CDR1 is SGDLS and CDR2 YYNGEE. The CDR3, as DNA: TGTGCCAGCAGCCCCAGTCCCGGGACAGGGAACGAGCAGTACTTC. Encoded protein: CASSPSPGTGNEQYF.

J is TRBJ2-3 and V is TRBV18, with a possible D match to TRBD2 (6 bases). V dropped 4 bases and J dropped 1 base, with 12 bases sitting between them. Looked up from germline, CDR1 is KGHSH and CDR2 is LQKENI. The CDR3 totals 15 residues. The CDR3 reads CASSLAGTRTDTQYF. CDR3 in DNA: TGTGCCAGCTCACTTGCCGGGACTCGCACAGATACGCAGTATTTT.

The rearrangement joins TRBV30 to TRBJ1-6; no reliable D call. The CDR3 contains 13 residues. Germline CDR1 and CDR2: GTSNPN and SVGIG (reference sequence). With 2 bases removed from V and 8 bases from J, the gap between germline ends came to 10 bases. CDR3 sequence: CAWSRRTYSPLHF. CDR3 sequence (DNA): TGTGCCTGGAGTCGGAGGACCTATTCACCCCTCCACTTT.

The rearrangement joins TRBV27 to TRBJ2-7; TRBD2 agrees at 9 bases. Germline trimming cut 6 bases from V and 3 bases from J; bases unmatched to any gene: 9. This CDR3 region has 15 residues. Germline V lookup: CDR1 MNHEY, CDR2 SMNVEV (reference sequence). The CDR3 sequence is CASSSSGKVGYEQYF. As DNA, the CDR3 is TGTGCCAGCAGCTCTAGCGGGAAGGTTGGCTACGAGCAGTACTTC.

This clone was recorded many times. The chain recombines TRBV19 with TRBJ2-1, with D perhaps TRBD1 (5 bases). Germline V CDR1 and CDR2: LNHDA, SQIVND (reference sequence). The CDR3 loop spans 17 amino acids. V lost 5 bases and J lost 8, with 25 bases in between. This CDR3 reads CASSPEKVVRVGHEQFF. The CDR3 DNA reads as TGTGCCAGTAGTCCCGAAAAGGTGGTCAGGGTAGGTCATGAGCAGTTCTTC.

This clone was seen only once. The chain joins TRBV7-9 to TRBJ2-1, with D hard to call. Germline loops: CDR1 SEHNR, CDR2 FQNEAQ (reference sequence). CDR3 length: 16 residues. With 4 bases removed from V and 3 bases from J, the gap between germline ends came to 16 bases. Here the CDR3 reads CASSSTTLRHYNEQFF. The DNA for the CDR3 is TGTGCCAGCAGCTCCACGACTCTTAGGCACTACAATGAGCAGTTCTTC.

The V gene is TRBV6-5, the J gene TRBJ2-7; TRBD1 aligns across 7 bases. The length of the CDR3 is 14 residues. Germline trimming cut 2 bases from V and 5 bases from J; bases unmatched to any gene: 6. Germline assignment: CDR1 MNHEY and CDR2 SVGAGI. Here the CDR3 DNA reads TGTGCCAGCAGTTACCGGACAGGTCGGAACGAGCAGTACTTC. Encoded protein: CASSYRTGRNEQYF.